This T cell receptor beta chain was profiled in a study of OX40 agonist ivuxolimab in advanced cancers. As for the study in general: The patients received agonistic anti-OX40 (CD134) antibody ivuxolimab. Three dose-escalation patients had partial responses: one with hepatocellular carcinoma and two with cutaneous melanoma.

Germline V gene lookup returns CDR1 MNHNY and CDR2 SVGAGI (reference sequence). The CDR3 extends over 15 amino acids. The V and J ends lost 7 bases and 4 bases, in that order; junction bases with no gene match: 6. Repertoires were generated with immunoSEQ multiplex PCR, while TCRdb's copy carries only in-frame clones and drops some. The repertoire holds roughly 68,000 clones, with 75% to 95% as singletons. The cohort excluded patients with autoimmune disease history or systemic immunosuppression. The clonotype originates from an adult with an advanced solid tumor such as melanoma, head and neck, liver or kidney cancer. This material consisted of CD4+ or CD8+ T cells sorted from blood, taken in a trial of the OX40 agonist ivuxolimab. The V gene is TRBV6-6, the J gene TRBJ1-6; 8 bases fit TRBD1. CDR3 protein: CASTQQGAYNSPLHF. The DNA of the CDR3 is TGTGCCAGCACCCAGCAGGGGGCGTATAATTCACCCCTCCACTTT.